The rows below give T cell receptor beta chains drawn from one sample of a study of OX40 agonist ivuxolimab in advanced cancers. The protocol was immunoSEQ multiplex PCR, while the TCRdb copy is restricted to in-frame clones and leaves out a portion. The repertoire has 70,000 to 90,000 clones, more than 90% of them found once; the top ten carry about 0.35%. The sample consisted of CD4+ or CD8+ T cells sorted from blood, taken in a trial of the OX40 agonist ivuxolimab. Every receptor here comes from an adult with an advanced solid tumor such as melanoma, head and neck, liver or kidney cancer. Both conserved end residues are part of each CDR3. The D gene is left open where the match is weak. Size is omitted from some rows. Given values are once, few, many or a class for expanded clones.

D	V	size	J	DNA	CDR3
.	TRBV7-9	.	TRBJ1-5	TGTGCCAGCAGCACCCGATCTGGGCCCCAGCATTTT	CASSTRSGPQHF
.	TRBV6-5	.	TRBJ2-6	TGTGCCAGTCGTGGGTTGGGCTCTGGGGCCAACGTCCTGACTTTC	CASRGLGSGANVLTF
.	TRBV5-1	.	TRBJ2-5	TGCGCCAGCAGCCTCCGACCAGGGGCCAAAGAGACCCAGTACTTC	CASSLRPGAKETQYF
TRBD2	TRBV7-2	.	TRBJ2-1	TGTGCCAGCAGCTTAACGACGACTAGCGGGGGGCGGGAGCAGTTCTTC	CASSLTTTSGGREQFF
TRBD2	TRBV7-2	.	TRBJ2-2	TGTGCCAGCAGCAAGCCGGGACTACAAACCGGGGAGCTGTTTTTT	CASSKPGLQTGELFF
.	TRBV6-6	.	TRBJ2-1	TGTGCCAGCACCCAGCGACAGGACTCCTACAATGAGCAGTTCTTC	CASTQRQDSYNEQFF
.	TRBV27	.	TRBJ1-4	TGTGCCAGCAGTTTAGTCCCTCAGGGAAAACTGTTTTTT	CASSLVPQGKLFF
.	TRBV27	.	TRBJ1-4	TGTGCCAGCAGTTTAAGGTTGGGGGTTCAACTGTTTTTT	CASSLRLGVQLFF
TRBD1	TRBV10-1	.	TRBJ2-2	TGCGCCAGCGGAGAAGTCGGGACAGGGAACACCGGGGAGCTGTTTTTT	CASGEVGTGNTGELFF
.	TRBV7-6	.	TRBJ2-3	TGTGCCAGCAGCTTAGCTCCTAGCACTGGCACAGATACGCAGTATTTT	CASSLAPSTGTDTQYF
TRBD2	TRBV7-9	.	TRBJ2-3	TGTGCCAGCAGCAGCAGCGGGGGGGATACGCAGTATTTT	CASSSSGGDTQYF
.	TRBV10-1	.	TRBJ1-2	TGCGCCAGCAGTGGGACGGGGGATGGGTATGGCTACACCTTC	CASSGTGDGYGYTF
TRBD1	TRBV6-5	.	TRBJ1-1	TGTGCCAGCAGTAACACAGCCTCCGGGACAGGAGCTTTCTTT	CASSNTASGTGAFF
.	TRBV10-1	.	TRBJ2-2	TGCGCCAGGGAAAGATACAATAAGCGGACGAACACCGGGGAGCTGTTTTTT	CARERYNKRTNTGELFF
.	TRBV7-2	.	TRBJ2-1	TGTGCCAGCAGCTTAGAAGTAGAGCAGTTCTTC	CASSLEVEQFF
.	TRBV5-1	.	TRBJ2-1	TGCGCCAGCAGCCAGGAGGTTGAGGCCTACAATGAGCAGTTCTTC	CASSQEVEAYNEQFF
TRBD1	TRBV5-4	few	TRBJ2-7	TGTGCCAGCAGGGACGGGACAGGAGGGTCCTACGAGCAGTACTTC	CASRDGTGGSYEQYF
.	TRBV27	.	TRBJ1-4	TGTGCCAGCAGTTTAGCACGGGCGGGTAATGAAAAACTGTTTTTT	CASSLARAGNEKLFF
TRBD1	TRBV5-4	.	TRBJ2-5	TGTGCCAGCAGTTCGGGACAGCTCCAAGAGACCCAGTACTTC	CASSSGQLQETQYF
.	TRBV5-8	.	TRBJ1-6	TGTGCCAGCAGCTTGGGATTCGGACGGGATAATTCACCCCTCCACTTT	CASSLGFGRDNSPLHF
TRBD1	TRBV7-9	.	TRBJ2-7	TGTGCCAGCACAGGACAGGGTTTCGAGCAGTACTTC	CASTGQGFEQYF
.	TRBV7-2	.	TRBJ2-5	TGTGCCAGCAGCCCCATGTGGGGGGTCCGTGAGACCCAGTACTTC	CASSPMWGVRETQYF
.	TRBV18	.	TRBJ1-2	TGTGCCAGCTCACTGGGCCAGTCTAACTATGGCTACACCTTC	CASSLGQSNYGYTF
TRBD1	TRBV6-1	once	TRBJ2-7	TGTGCCAGCACCACAGGGGGGAGCTCCTACGAGCAGTACTTC	CASTTGGSSYEQYF
TRBD2	TRBV15	.	TRBJ2-7	TGTGCCACCAGCAGAGGGCCGGAAGGGTGGACTAGCGGGAGACCCGAGCAGTACTTC	CATSRGPEGWTSGRPEQYF
.	TRBV27	.	TRBJ1-2	TGTGCCAGCAGTTCCCAGGGATGGGGCTACACCTTC	CASSSQGWGYTF
.	TRBV28	.	TRBJ2-3	TGTGCCAGCAGTGCGGGGGCTCTTAGCACAGATACGCAGTATTTT	CASSAGALSTDTQYF
TRBD2	TRBV4-2	.	TRBJ2-5	TGTGCCAGCAGCCAAGAACCTAGCGGATTAATGGAGACCCAGTACTTC	CASSQEPSGLMETQYF
.	TRBV30	.	TRBJ1-4	TGTGCCTGGAGTGTGGGGGGGGATGAAAAACTGTTTTTT	CAWSVGGDEKLFF
TRBD1	TRBV19	.	TRBJ2-2	TGTGCCAGTACCGAATACGGGCAGGGGGTTACCGGGGAGCTGTTTTTT	CASTEYGQGVTGELFF
.	TRBV5-1	.	TRBJ1-1	TGCGCCAGCAGCTTGGACAGACCCAACACTGAAGCTTTCTTT	CASSLDRPNTEAFF
.	TRBV5-1	.	TRBJ1-1	TGCGCCAGCAGCCCCCCCGGGGGGCCTGAAGCTTTCTTT	CASSPPGGPEAFF
TRBD1	TRBV13	.	TRBJ1-6	TGTGCCAGCAGCTCCGGACAGGGCCTCCTTTCACCCCTCCACTTT	CASSSGQGLLSPLHF
TRBD2	TRBV5-4	.	TRBJ2-5	TGTGCCAGCAGCCTAGGACTAGCGGGGGCTAATCAAGAGACCCAGTACTTC	CASSLGLAGANQETQYF
TRBD1	TRBV9	.	TRBJ2-5	TGTGCCAGCAGCGTAGTCCCACCCGGGACAGGGCAAGAGACCCAGTACTTC	CASSVVPPGTGQETQYF
.	TRBV11-2	.	TRBJ2-3	TGTGCCAGCAGGTTTGATCAGGGCCGCACAGATACGCAGTATTTT	CASRFDQGRTDTQYF
.	TRBV7-2	once	TRBJ2-3	TGTGCCAGCAGCTTAGCTCCGGGTGTCGCAGATACGCAGTATTTT	CASSLAPGVADTQYF
.	TRBV6-5	.	TRBJ2-7	TGTGCCGCGCGTGAACAGGCCTACGGCGAGCAGTACTTC	CAAREQAYGEQYF
.	TRBV19	.	TRBJ1-4	TGTGCCAGTAGTACCCAAGGGGCAACTAATGAAAAACTGTTTTTT	CASSTQGATNEKLFF
TRBD1	TRBV7-2	.	TRBJ1-2	TGTGCCAGCAGCCCTGGGACAGGGAGCTATGGCTACACCTTC	CASSPGTGSYGYTF
.	TRBV11-2	.	TRBJ2-2	TGTGCCAGCAGCTCGGACGTTTCCACCGGGGAGCTGTTTTTT	CASSSDVSTGELFF
.	TRBV30	.	TRBJ1-2	TGTGCCGGGACGGGCAACTATGGCTACACCTTC	CAGTGNYGYTF
.	TRBV27	once	TRBJ2-1	TGTGCCAGCAGTTTAAAAGGATTCGAGCAGTTCTTC	CASSLKGFEQFF
.	TRBV5-1	few	TRBJ2-3	TGCGCCAGCAGCTTGTCCGGGGAGACAGATACGCAGTATTTT	CASSLSGETDTQYF
.	TRBV10-1	.	TRBJ2-7	TGCGCCAGCATGGATGACAACTCCTACGAGCAGTACTTC	CASMDDNSYEQYF
.	TRBV28	.	TRBJ2-7	TGTGCCAGCAGTTTAGTTGGGGGCCTCTACGAGCAGTACTTC	CASSLVGGLYEQYF
.	TRBV5-8	.	TRBJ1-5	TGTGCCAGCAGCTTGGTAGGGGACAGCAATCAGCCCCAGCATTTT	CASSLVGDSNQPQHF
.	TRBV6-5	.	TRBJ1-1	TGTGCCAGCAAATCGAGGGCGCCTGAAGCTTTCTTT	CASKSRAPEAFF
.	TRBV19	.	TRBJ1-5	TGTGCCAGTAGTTCCACGTGGGGGGGTAATCAGCCCCAGCATTTT	CASSSTWGGNQPQHF
TRBD1	TRBV19	.	TRBJ2-4	TGTGCCAGTAGCCGGGACAGTTACATTCAGTACTTC	CASSRDSYIQYF
TRBD1	TRBV7-2	.	TRBJ2-7	TGTGCCAGCAGCATTACCGGGACAGGCATCTACGAGCAGTACTTC	CASSITGTGIYEQYF
.	TRBV5-6	.	TRBJ2-2	TGTGCCAGCAGCTTGGGGTTCACCGGGGAGCTGTTTTTT	CASSLGFTGELFF
.	TRBV10-2	few	TRBJ1-3	TGCGCCAGCACCTGGGACTCTGGAAACACCATATATTTT	CASTWDSGNTIYF
TRBD1	TRBV10-1	.	TRBJ2-7	TGCGCCAGCAGTGACCGTATCCTCTGGACAGGGCCCTACGAGCAGTACTTC	CASSDRILWTGPYEQYF
.	TRBV7-2	.	TRBJ1-3	TGTGCCAGCAGCTTAGGTGGGGGAAACACCATATATTTT	CASSLGGGNTIYF
TRBD1	TRBV28	.	TRBJ2-7	TGTGCCAGCAGCGAGCCGGGACAGGGGGTGAGGGAGCAGTACTTC	CASSEPGQGVREQYF
.	TRBV7-8	.	TRBJ2-7	TGTGCCAGCAGCTTAGGAAGGGTATTGTACGAGCAGTACTTC	CASSLGRVLYEQYF
.	TRBV4-3	.	TRBJ2-7	TGCGCCAGCAGCCAGGAATACACGGAGTCCGAGCAGTACTTC	CASSQEYTESEQYF
.	TRBV11-2	few	TRBJ2-3	TGTGCCAGCAGCTTAGCAGGGACCCCCACAGATACGCAGTATTTT	CASSLAGTPTDTQYF